Listed below are T cell receptor beta chains from one sample, sequenced in a study of beta chain features in type 1 diabetes. Sequenced by immunoSEQ multiplex PCR; TCRdb stores in-frame clones only, minus some. The sample includes approximately 270,000 clones, 14% seen only once; the top ten take about 0.015%. The specimen was naive CD4+ T cells from blood. The receptor source for this set is a man between 25 and 39 years old with type 1 diabetes. Both conserved end residues are part of each CDR3. The D gene is left open where the match is weak. Some rows have no size entry. The others give once, few or many, or a class for an expanded clone.

D	size	V	J	DNA	CDR3
TRBD2	-	TRBV10-3	TRBJ2-7	TGTGCCATCAGTGAAGGAGTCCAGCGGGGTGCCTACGAGCAGTACTTC	CAISEGVQRGAYEQYF
TRBD1	few	TRBV29-1	TRBJ2-7	TGCAGCGTGGAGACAGGGAGTCAAGGTTGGGAGCAGTACTTC	CSVETGSQGWEQYF
TRBD2	few	TRBV30	TRBJ2-7	TGTGCCTGGTCCCAGGGCGGGACTAGCCTCTTC	CAWSQGGTSLF
TRBD2	few	TRBV7-6	TRBJ2-3	TGTGCCAGCAGCCCCCTAGCGGGGCCGTCAAGCACGCAGTATTTT	CASSPLAGPSSTQYF
-	few	TRBV10-3	TRBJ1-2	TGTGCCATCAGTGAGTCGGAGGGGACGAATAACTATGGCTACACCTTC	CAISESEGTNNYGYTF
-	many	TRBV29-1	TRBJ2-3	TGCAGCGTTATCGGTCTCAACACAGATACGCAGTATTTT	CSVIGLNTDTQYF
-	-	TRBV4-3	TRBJ1-2	TGCGCCAGCAGCCAAGCTGAAGGGGCGGATGGCTACACCTTC	CASSQAEGADGYTF
-	few	TRBV13	TRBJ2-7	TGTGCCAGCAGCTTAGAGGTAGCGGACCCTTACGAGCAGTACTTC	CASSLEVADPYEQYF
-	few	TRBV2	TRBJ1-5	TGTGCCAGCAGCCCTAACAATCAGCCCCAGCATTTT	CASSPNNQPQHF
TRBD2	-	TRBV10-3	TRBJ2-7	TGTGCCATCAGAGCCGGGGGGGATGCCTACGAGCAGTACTTC	CAIRAGGDAYEQYF
-	few	TRBV7-3	TRBJ2-1	TGTGCCAGCAGCGAGACAGATTACAATGAGCAGTTCTTC	CASSETDYNEQFF
-	-	TRBV5-1	TRBJ1-2	TGCGCCAGCAGCATGTTACAGGGTAGGAACTATGGCTACACCTTC	CASSMLQGRNYGYTF